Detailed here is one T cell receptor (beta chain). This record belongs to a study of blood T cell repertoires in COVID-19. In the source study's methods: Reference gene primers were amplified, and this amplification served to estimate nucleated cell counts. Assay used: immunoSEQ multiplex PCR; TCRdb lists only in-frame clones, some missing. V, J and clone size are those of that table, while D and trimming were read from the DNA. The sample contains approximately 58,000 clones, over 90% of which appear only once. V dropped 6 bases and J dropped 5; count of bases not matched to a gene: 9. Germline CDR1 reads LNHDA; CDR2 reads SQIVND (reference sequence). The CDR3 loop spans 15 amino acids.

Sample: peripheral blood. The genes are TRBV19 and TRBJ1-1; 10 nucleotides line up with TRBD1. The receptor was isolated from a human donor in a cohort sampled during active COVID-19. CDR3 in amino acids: CASRKGGQGRTEAFF. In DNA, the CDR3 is TGTGCCAGTAGGAAAGGGGGACAGGGGAGAACTGAAGCTTTCTTT.